This T cell receptor beta chain was obtained from a study of blood T cell repertoires in COVID-19. At the level of the study: Sites across the United States, Italy and Spain contributed samples from acute and convalescent COVID-19.

The CDR3 loop spans 14 amino acids. V was pared by 9 bases and J by 6 bases, with 8 bases of the junction left unmatched. Looked up from germline, CDR1 is MNHEY and CDR2 is SVGAGI. Under the authors' procedure: Researchers report that nucleated cell counts were estimated from reference gene primer amplification. Only in-frame clones appear in the TCRdb table, and some are missing; sequencing was by immunoSEQ multiplex PCR. The DNA was the basis for D and trimming; V, J and clone size are from that table. The table lists 200,000 to 250,000 clones, 82% of them singletons, with approximately 12% in the top ten.

The sample comprised peripheral blood. J is TRBJ1-6 and V is TRBV6-5, with 7 bases aligning to TRBD1. This clonotype was obtained from a woman aged 40-49 years with acute or convalescent COVID-19. The CDR3 protein is CASGQTGTNSPLHF. CDR3 coding DNA: TGTGCCAGTGGTCAGACAGGGACTAATTCACCCCTCCACTTT.